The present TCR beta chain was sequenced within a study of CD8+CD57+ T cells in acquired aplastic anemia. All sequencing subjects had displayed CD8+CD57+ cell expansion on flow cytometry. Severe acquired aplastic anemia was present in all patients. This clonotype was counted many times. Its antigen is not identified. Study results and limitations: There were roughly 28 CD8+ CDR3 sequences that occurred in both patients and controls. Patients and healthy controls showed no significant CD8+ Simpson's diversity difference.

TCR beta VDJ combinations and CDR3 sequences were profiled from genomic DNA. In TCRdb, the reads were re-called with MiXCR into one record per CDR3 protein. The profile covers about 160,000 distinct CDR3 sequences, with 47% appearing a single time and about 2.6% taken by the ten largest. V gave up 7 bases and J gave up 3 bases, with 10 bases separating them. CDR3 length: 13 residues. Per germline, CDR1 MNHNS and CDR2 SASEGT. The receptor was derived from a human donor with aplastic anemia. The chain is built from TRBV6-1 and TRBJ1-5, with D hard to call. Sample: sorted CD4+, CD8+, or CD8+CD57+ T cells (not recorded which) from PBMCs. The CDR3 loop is CASNRANNQPQHF. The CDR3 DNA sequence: TGTGCCAGCAACCGGGCCAACAATCAGCCCCAGCATTTT.